The 27 T cell receptor beta chains below all came from one sample that was sequenced in a study of blood T cell repertoires in COVID-19. Clones were read by immunoSEQ multiplex PCR, and TCRdb kept only the in-frame ones, dropping some. Counted here are about 200,000 clones, over 80% occurring once; the ten biggest clones make up approximately 8%. Sequencing input: peripheral blood. These receptors came from a woman aged 55-69 years with COVID-19, enrolled during active disease.

The V and J genes are TRBV3-1 (or the pseudogene TRBV3-2) and TRBJ2-2; TRBD2 aligns across 13 bases. Germline assignment: CDR1 LGHDT and CDR2 YNNKEL (reference sequence). V was clipped by 4 bases and J by 0 bases; unmatched bases: 2. The CDR3 consists of 17 residues. Here the CDR3 DNA reads TGTGCCAGCAGCCGGACTAGCGGGGGCGCGAACACCGGGGAGCTGTTTTTT. It codes for CASSRTSGGANTGELFF.

This clone was seen many times. This chain connects TRBV7-2 to TRBJ2-1; maybe TRBD2 (6 bases). CDR3 length: 13 amino acids. Per germline, CDR1 SGHTA and CDR2 FQGNSA. V dropped 3 bases and J dropped 10 bases, with 13 bases sitting between them. This CDR3 reads CASSLRLGGEQFF. In DNA form, the CDR3 reads TGTGCCAGCAGCTTGAGACTGGGGGGAGAGCAGTTCTTC. Based on the CDR3 plus reference TRBV7-2 and TRBJ2-1, the full variable domain is GAGVSQSPSNKVTEKGKDVELRCDPISGHTALYWYRQSLGQGLEFLIYFQGNSAPDKSGLPSDRFSAERTGGSVSTLTIQRTQQEDSAVYLCASSLRLGGEQFFGPGTRLTVL.

This clone was recorded only once. This rearrangement joins TRBV29-1 to TRBJ1-1; possible D gene TRBD1, 5 bases. Trimming stripped 0 bases from V and 6 bases from J, with 11 bases between. CDR1 and CDR2 from the germline V gene are SQVTM and ANQGSEA. The CDR3 contains 13 residues. This CDR3 reads CSVEDLLGAEAFF. The CDR3 region has the DNA TGCAGCGTTGAAGACCTATTAGGGGCTGAAGCTTTCTTT. Using reference TRBV29-1 and TRBJ1-1 for the parts outside the CDR3, the full variable domain is SAVISQKPSRDICQRGTSLTIQCQVDSQVTMMFWYRQQPGQSLTLIATANQGSEATYESGFVIDKFPISRPNLTFSTLTVSNMSPEDSSIYLCSVEDLLGAEAFFGQGTRLTVV.

The rearrangement uses TRBV6-4 and TRBJ2-2; D is possibly TRBD2 (5 bases). Trimming took 4 bases from V and 4 from J, leaving 19 bases between them. Germline V gene data show CDR1 as MRHNA and CDR2 as SNTAGT. This CDR3 has 17 amino acids. The CDR3 DNA reads TGTGCCAGCAGTGCCGGTGCTGTGACTAAGAGCACCGGGGAGCTGTTTTTT. Translation gives CASSAGAVTKSTGELFF.

The genes are TRBV7-2 and TRBJ2-1, with D uncertain. The germline gives CDR1 SGHTA, CDR2 FQGNSA. With 2 bases removed from V and 3 bases from J, the gap between germline ends came to 14 bases. CDR3 length equals 16 residues. The CDR3 loop reads CASSLQVHPVYNEQFF. The CDR3, as DNA: TGTGCCAGCAGCTTACAGGTTCACCCCGTCTACAATGAGCAGTTCTTC.

The chain has TRBV2 and TRBJ2-7; D not certain. Germline loops: CDR1 SNHLY, CDR2 FYNNEI. The V and J ends lost 6 bases and 2 bases respectively, with 17 bases between them. The CDR3 covers 15 residues. CDR3 amino acids: CASSPGRHRTYEQYF. The CDR3 nucleotides are TGTGCCAGCAGCCCCGGCCGACACAGAACCTACGAGCAGTACTTC. The full variable domain, in which reference TRBV2 and TRBJ2-7 provide the parts outside the CDR3, is EPEVTQTPSHQVTQMGQEVILRCVPISNHLYFYWYRQILGQKVEFLVSFYNNEISEKSEIFDDQFSVERPDGSNFTLKIRSTKLEDSAMYFCASSPGRHRTYEQYFGPGTRLTVT.

V gene TRBV28 combines with J gene TRBJ1-6; perhaps TRBD1 as D (6 bases). The V gene lost 5 bases and the J gene lost 10 bases, with 15 bases spanning the gap. This CDR3 is built from 14 residues. CDR1 MDHEN and CDR2 SYDVKM come from the germline V gene. The CDR3 nucleotides are TGTGCCAGCAGTGACTACAGGGTACGGTCACCCCTCCACTTT. Residues: CASSDYRVRSPLHF.

In DNA, the CDR3 is TGTGCCAGTAGTCCCCCAAACAATGAGCAGTTCTTC. Amino acids: CASSPPNNEQFF. The gene calls are TRBV19 and TRBJ2-1; no firm D call. Germline CDR1 LNHDA, CDR2 SQIVND (reference sequence). V gave up 5 bases and J gave up 5 bases, with 7 bases separating them. The CDR3 is 12 amino acids.

The gene calls are TRBV18 and TRBJ2-7; D is possibly TRBD1 (6 bases). CDR3 size: 14 residues. V dropped 1 base and J dropped 0 bases, with 7 bases sitting between them. Per the germline V gene, CDR1 is KGHSH and CDR2 is LQKENI. The CDR3 region is CASSPQQGSYEQYV. For the CDR3, the DNA is TGTGCCAGCTCACCACAACAGGGCTCCTACGAGCAGTACGTC.

The chain is built from TRBV5-6 and TRBJ1-1, with unresolved D. This CDR3 is built from 17 residues. Trimming pared 5 bases from V and 0 bases from J, leaving 20 bases between. Germline V gene data show CDR1 as SGHDT and CDR2 as YYEEEE. For the CDR3, the DNA is TGTGCCAGCAGTGTAAGGCTGGGCATCCACATGAACACTGAAGCTTTCTTT. Translated, it gives CASSVRLGIHMNTEAFF.

The rearrangement joins TRBV7-3 to TRBJ2-1, with TRBD2 identical over 8 bases. The CDR3 is made up of 15 amino acids. V shed 4 bases and J 9 bases; nucleotides not matched to a gene: 11. Germline CDR1 is SGHTA and CDR2 is FQGTGA. The CDR3 sequence is CASSSQSGGAGEQFF. The CDR3 bases are TGTGCCAGCAGCTCCCAGTCCGGGGGGGCCGGTGAGCAGTTCTTC.

V and J are TRBV21-1 and TRBJ2-3; TRBD1 was called by the table and not checked on the DNA. TRBV21-1 is annotated as a pseudogene. CDR3 size: 16 residues. In nucleotides, the CDR3 is TGTGCCAGCAGGGACAGGAGAGGGCCTTGCACAGATACGCAGTATTTT. Translating it yields CASRDRRGPCTDTQYF.

Only one count was recorded for this clone. The chain links TRBV19 to TRBJ1-4; D gene uncertain. This CDR3 is 15 amino acids long. CDR1 LNHDA and CDR2 SQIVND come from the germline V gene (reference sequence). V dropped 7 bases and J dropped 11 bases, with 23 bases sitting between them. DNA for the CDR3: TGTGCCAGTACCGCCACCCGAGGCCTTGATGGGAAACTGTTTTTT. Its protein is CASTATRGLDGKLFF.

This chain connects TRBV4-2 to TRBJ1-2, with 8 bases lining up with TRBD1. CDR1 LGHNA and CDR2 YNFKEQ come from the germline V gene. Losses at the gene ends were 4 bases for V and 3 bases for J; bases not matched to a gene: 10. This CDR3 is 16 amino acids long. As DNA, the CDR3 is TGTGCCAGCAGCCCCTACGATACGGGACAGGACTATGGCTACACCTTC. It specifies CASSPYDTGQDYGYTF.

A single count supports this clone. The chain recombines TRBV7-8 with TRBJ2-5; TRBD2 aligns across 9 bases. After removal of 5 bases from V and 4 bases from J, the junction contained 5 bases not matched to a gene. The CDR3 runs to 14 residues. Per germline, CDR1 SGHVS and CDR2 FQNEAQ. CDR3 DNA: TGTGCCAGCAGCCCACTGACTAGCGGAGAGACCCAGTACTTC. Its protein is CASSPLTSGETQYF.

The gene calls are TRBV28 and TRBJ1-2, with D uncertain. The CDR3 is made up of 14 amino acids. The V end was cut by 3 bases, the J end by 6 bases, with 14 bases between. CDR1 and CDR2 from the germline V gene are MDHEN and SYDVKM. CDR3 protein: CASSLGGGHNGYTF. In nucleotides, the CDR3 is TGTGCCAGCAGTTTGGGTGGAGGCCATAATGGCTACACCTTC.

The V call is TRBV4-3, the J call TRBJ2-1; 7 bases align to TRBD2. Germline values: CDR1 LGHNA, CDR2 YSLEER. The CDR3 consists of 15 residues. The V and J ends lost 3 bases and 7 bases, in that order; junction bases with no gene match: 9. The CDR3 protein is CASSHRTGLRNEQFF. The CDR3 DNA follows: TGCGCCAGCAGCCACCGAACGGGACTACGGAATGAGCAGTTCTTC.

The chain has TRBV30 and TRBJ1-5; the D gene is possibly TRBD1 (6 bases). Per germline, CDR1 GTSNPN and CDR2 SVGIG (reference sequence). This CDR3 has 15 amino acids. The V gene lost 6 bases and the J gene lost 1 base, with 16 bases spanning the gap. CDR3 protein: CACNREGSSNQPQHF. The DNA for the CDR3 is TGTGCCTGTAACAGGGAGGGGTCAAGCAATCAGCCCCAGCATTTT.

The chain employs TRBV7-3 and TRBJ1-4; no clear D. With 5 bases removed from V and 6 bases from J, the gap between germline ends came to 10 bases. Per the germline V gene, CDR1 is SGHTA and CDR2 is FQGTGA. This CDR3 spans 13 amino acids. CDR3 amino acids: CASSGPLDEKLFF. The CDR3 coding sequence is TGTGCCAGCAGCGGGCCTCTGGATGAAAAACTGTTTTTT.

The chain uses TRBV9 and TRBJ1-4, with unresolved D. There are 14 residues in the CDR3. Germline CDR1 reads SGDLS; CDR2 reads YYNGEE. Trimming pared 4 bases from V and 4 bases from J, leaving 11 bases between. In DNA form, the CDR3 reads TGTGCCAGCAGCTACCGGGAGGTTAATGAAAAACTGTTTTTT. Translation gives CASSYREVNEKLFF.

The J gene is TRBJ1-6, the V gene TRBV4-2, with D possibly being TRBD1 (5 bases). The germline CDR1 and CDR2 sequences are LGHNA and YNFKEQ. There are 14 residues in the CDR3. V lost 0 bases and J 5 bases, leaving 5 bases between the germline ends. DNA for the CDR3: TGTGCCAGCAGCCAAGAAGGGGATAATTCACCCCTCCACTTT. This codes for CASSQEGDNSPLHF.

This clone has only a few counts. The chain uses TRBV13 and TRBJ2-5, with TRBD1 matching 8 bases. The junction had 7 bases not matched to a gene; V was cut back by 5 bases and J by 5 bases. The length of the CDR3 is 14 residues. Germline V gives CDR1 PRHDT, CDR2 FYEKMQ (reference sequence). The CDR3 loop is CASSLDRGGETQYF. The CDR3 region has the DNA TGTGCCAGCAGCCTAGACAGGGGCGGGGAGACCCAGTACTTC. Complete variable domain (other parts from reference TRBV13 and TRBJ2-5): AAGVIQSPRHLIKEKRETATLKCYPIPRHDTVYWYQQGPGQDPQFLISFYEKMQSDKGSIPDRFSAQQFSDYHSELNMSSLELGDSALYFCASSLDRGGETQYFGPGTRLLVL.

CDR3 sequence: CASSPRTSLEGEQFF. The CDR3, as DNA: TGCGCCAGCAGCCCTAGGACTAGTTTGGAAGGTGAGCAGTTCTTC. The V and J genes are TRBV5-1 and TRBJ2-1, with TRBD2 matching over 7 bases. CDR1 SGHRS and CDR2 YFSETQ come from the germline V gene. This CDR3 is built from 15 residues. V was pared by 4 bases and J by 9 bases, with 13 bases of the junction left unmatched.

The J gene is TRBJ1-3, the V gene TRBV25-1, with D tentatively TRBD1 (5 bases). V was cut by 4 bases and J by 0 bases, with 10 bases left in between. Germline V lookup: CDR1 MGHDK, CDR2 SYGVNS. The CDR3 totals 15 residues. CDR3 protein: CASSVGVLSGNTIYF. In DNA form, the CDR3 reads TGTGCCAGCAGTGTAGGGGTACTCTCTGGAAACACCATATATTTT.

The rearrangement links TRBV19 to TRBJ1-3, with 8 bases matching TRBD1. The CDR3 has 14 residues. The V and J ends lost 5 bases and 1 base, in that order; junction bases with no gene match: 1. Per germline, CDR1 LNHDA and CDR2 SQIVND (reference sequence). CDR3 bases: TGTGCCAGTAGTCGGACAGGGTCTGGAAACACCATATATTTT. Residues: CASSRTGSGNTIYF.

This chain uses TRBV7-9 with TRBJ1-1, with a possible D match to TRBD1 (6 bases). Germline V gene data show CDR1 as SEHNR and CDR2 as FQNEAQ (reference sequence). This CDR3 contains 16 residues. V was clipped by 2 bases and J by 3 bases, with 16 bases between them. In DNA form, the CDR3 reads TGTGCCAGCAGCTTAAGACTGATCAGGGGTGACACTGAAGCTTTCTTT. Translation gives CASSLRLIRGDTEAFF.

The V call is TRBV2, the J call TRBJ2-6, with 11 bases matching TRBD1. With V trimmed by 7 bases and J by 1 base, 6 bases remained unmatched. Germline CDR1 and CDR2: SNHLY and FYNNEI. This CDR3 has 17 amino acids. DNA for the CDR3: TGTGCCAGCACCGGGGACAGGGGGTGGTCTGGGGCCAACGTCCTGACTTTC. This codes for CASTGDRGWSGANVLTF.